This T cell receptor beta chain was recovered during a study of T cells after yellow fever vaccination. There are 13 residues in the CDR3. V was trimmed by 2 bases and J by 11 bases, leaving 10 bases between them. Germline V gives CDR1 MDHEN, CDR2 SYDVKM. TCRdb ran MiXCR on the 5' RACE reads and lists one entry per CDR3 protein. The table has fewer than 450,000 distinct CDR3 sequences, about 4% seen once. Whole-study results and caveats: Researchers noted that a small share of clonotypes showed up in both CD4 and CD8 compartments. Post-booster repertoires again held most primary-vaccination clones (about 96% CD4, about 90% CD8). On re-exposure, the response was weaker but peaked faster, at day 5 versus 15.

Details on this clonotype: Its specificity is unknown.

The V call is TRBV28, the J call TRBJ1-6, with D unresolved. This clonotype was obtained from a man younger than 35 who received the YFV17D yellow fever vaccine. Specimen: PBMCs, collected 5 days after the yellow fever booster vaccination. CDR3 bases: TGTGCCAGCAGTTTAAGCCCGGGTACACCCCTCCACTTT. Translation gives CASSLSPGTPLHF.